The present T cell receptor beta chain was sequenced within a study of cytomegalovirus exposure and HLA in healthy donors. Whole-study context: Inside one of the first data releases sat roughly 80 million unique TCRs taken from HLA-typed donors. Study results and caveats: A later analysis reported that several of the most significant clusters appeared to be linked to common viral pathogens, among them Epstein-Barr virus.

The V end lost 5 bases, the J end lost 4 bases, and 14 bases lay between the germline ends. The V gene's germline CDR1 is MDHEN and CDR2 SYDVKM. The CDR3 is 14 amino acids. With 60 Vbeta and 13 Jbeta primers, the PCR was carried out. Original methodology: In a later analysis, around 10 million of some 80 million unique beta chains occurred in at least two donors. Assay: immunoSEQ multiplex PCR; the TCRdb copy retains only in-frame clones and omits some. The V and J calls and the clone size are those of that table, but D and trimming were determined from the DNA. The table includes under 200,000 clones, 78% detected once. Donors counted as nominally healthy when sampled, yet unrecorded immune exposures were likely. Regarding this clone: Antigen unknown.

The chain carries TRBV28 and TRBJ2-5; D possibly corresponds to TRBD2 (5 bases). This TCR came from a woman between 35 and 50 years old in good health and CMV-seronegative. Material for sequencing was PBMCs. The CDR3 loop is CASSQRLSPETQYF. In nucleotides, the CDR3 is TGTGCCAGCAGTCAGAGACTATCTCCAGAGACCCAGTACTTC.